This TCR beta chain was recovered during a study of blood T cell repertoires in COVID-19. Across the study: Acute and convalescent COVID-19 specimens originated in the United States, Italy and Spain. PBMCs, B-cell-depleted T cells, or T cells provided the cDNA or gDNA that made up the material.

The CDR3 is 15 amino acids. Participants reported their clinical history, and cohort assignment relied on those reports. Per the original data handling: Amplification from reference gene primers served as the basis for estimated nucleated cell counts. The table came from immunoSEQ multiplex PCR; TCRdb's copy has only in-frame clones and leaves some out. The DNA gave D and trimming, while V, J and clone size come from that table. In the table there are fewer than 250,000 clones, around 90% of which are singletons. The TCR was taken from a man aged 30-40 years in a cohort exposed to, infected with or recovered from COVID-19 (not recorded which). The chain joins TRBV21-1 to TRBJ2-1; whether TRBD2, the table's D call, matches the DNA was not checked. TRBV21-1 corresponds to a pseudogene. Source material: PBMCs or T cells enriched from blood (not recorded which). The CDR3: CASPPFGEPYNEQFF. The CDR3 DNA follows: TGTGCCAGCCCTCCTTTTGGGGAGCCTTACAATGAGCAGTTCTTC.